This TCR beta chain was captured in a study of CD8+CD57+ T cells in acquired aplastic anemia. Study details: The mean DNA yield obtained from sorted CD4+ and CD8+ cells came to about 3 ug. General study points: Patients had roughly 31 CD8+ CDR3 sequences in common with controls (the shared set). CD8+ Simpson's diversity showed no significant patient-control difference.

Comments on this clonotype: Its antigen is unidentified.

Researchers used genomic DNA as the template to profile TCR beta VDJ and CDR3. TCRdb reprocessed the reads via MiXCR and lists one record per CDR3 protein. The table has about 58,000 distinct CDR3 sequences, around 60% seen once. Patients picked for sequencing had shown CD8+CD57+ cell expansion detected by flow cytometry. Severe acquired aplastic anemia was present in every patient. This receptor was identified in a human donor with aplastic anemia. Sample: sorted CD4+, CD8+, or CD8+CD57+ T cells (not recorded which) from PBMCs.

CDR3 residues: CASRGLADYNEQFF. Here the CDR3 DNA reads TGCGCCAGCAGGGGACTAGCGGATTACAATGAGCAGTTCTTC. The V gene is TRBV10-2, the J gene TRBJ2-1, with 11 bases lining up with TRBD2. From germline, CDR1 is WSHSY and CDR2 SAAADI. The CDR3 is 14 residues long. Unmatched junction bases numbered 2, after V lost 6 bases and J lost 4 bases.